The TCR beta chain described here comes from a study of blood T cells in healthy people across ages. The CDR3 covers 18 residues. The V gene's germline CDR1 is MNHEY and CDR2 SVGEGT. Trimming took 5 bases from V and 0 from J, leaving 20 bases between them. A second PCR of roughly 7 to 11 cycles used a sample-barcoded 5' primer and a J-beta primer mix. Each cDNA was tagged by a template-switch adaptor containing 12 random nucleotides. Each CDR3 protein is one row after TCRdb ran MiXCR on the 5' RACE reads. The sample records around 870,000 distinct CDR3 sequences, 29% being singletons. This clonotype was seen repeatedly, ten times or more.

Source material: blood. This chain links TRBV6-2 or TRBV6-3 with TRBJ1-5, with D possibly being TRBD1 (5 bases). The source is an elderly woman in good health. The CDR3 DNA follows: TGTGCCAGCAGTACTGGGTTGGCGGGGACGGCTAGCAATCAGCCCCAGCATTTT. This sequence encodes CASSTGLAGTASNQPQHF.